The 16 T cell receptor beta chains below all came from one sample that was sequenced in a study of PD-1 blockade in classical Hodgkin lymphoma. This sample's time point: newly diagnosed, previously untreated cHL patient sample. From thawed PBMCs, CD8+ T cells were isolated by magnetic negative selection. Sequencing used immunoSEQ multiplex PCR; TCRdb keeps in-frame clones, though not all of them. The sample carries about 15,000 clones, approximately 90% recorded once. The source material was CD8+ T cells from blood. Source of these receptors: a human donor with classical Hodgkin lymphoma.

The V and J genes are TRBV5-1 and TRBJ2-5, with 7 nucleotides matching TRBD2. In germline, CDR1 is SGHRS, CDR2 YFSETQ. The CDR3 spans 14 residues. The V segment lost 0 bases and the J segment 3 bases; nucleotides outside the gene matches: 2. CDR3 region: CASSLVAGEETQYF. In nucleotides, the CDR3 is TGCGCCAGCAGCTTGGTGGCGGGAGAAGAGACCCAGTACTTC.

This clone was found once. The chain has TRBV15 and TRBJ1-5; 10 bases map to TRBD1. The V gene end was trimmed by 0 bases and the J gene end by 4 bases; junction bases not matched to a gene: 3. The CDR3 loop spans 16 amino acids. Germline CDR1 reads LNHNV; CDR2 reads YYDKDF (reference sequence). This chain's CDR3 is CATSRDRTGGNQPQHF. The CDR3 DNA reads as TGTGCCACCAGCAGAGATAGGACAGGGGGAAATCAGCCCCAGCATTTT.

The V gene is TRBV9, the J gene TRBJ1-4; D is ambiguous. The V end lost 0 bases, the J end lost 8 bases, and 14 bases lay between the germline ends. This CDR3 is built from 15 residues. Germline CDR1 is SGDLS and CDR2 is YYNGEE. In DNA form, the CDR3 reads TGTGCCAGCAGCGTAGCTGGCAGTACCGGGGAAAAACTGTTTTTT. As protein: CASSVAGSTGEKLFF. Looking up the rest from reference TRBV9 and TRBJ1-4 gives the full variable domain: DSGVTQTPKHLITATGQRVTLRCSPRSGDLSVYWYQQSLDQGLQFLIQYYNGEERAKGNILERFSAQQFPDLHSELNLSSLELGDSALYFCASSVAGSTGEKLFFGSGTQLSVL.

This clone has more than one count but fewer than ten. V is TRBV27 and J is TRBJ1-1; a weak D match, TRBD1 (5 bases). This CDR3 has 15 amino acids. Trimming shortened V by 5 bases and J by 5 bases, and 18 bases separated the two germline ends. Germline CDR1 reads MNHEY; CDR2 reads SMNVEV (reference sequence). The CDR3 reads CASSPLGGDWTEAFF. DNA for the CDR3: TGTGCCAGCAGTCCCCTCGGGGGGGATTGGACTGAAGCTTTCTTT.

The V call is TRBV4-1, the J call TRBJ2-5; D tentatively reads TRBD1 or TRBD2 (5 bases each). Germline V CDR1 and CDR2: MGHRA, YSYEKL. V lost 7 bases and J lost 9, with 24 bases in between. The CDR3 loop spans 15 amino acids. The DNA for the CDR3 is TGCGCCAGCACCATAAACCGGGACCGACCGGGTGCCCAGTACTTC. This gives the protein CASTINRDRPGAQYF.

This chain connects TRBV2 to TRBJ2-7; 8 bases fit TRBD1. Germline CDR1 SNHLY, CDR2 FYNNEI. The CDR3 totals 16 residues. With 6 bases clipped from V and 6 bases from J, the junction kept 16 bases outside the gene matches. In DNA form, the CDR3 reads TGTGCCAGCAGCGACCCAGAGGACAGGGCGCACCGCGAGCAGTACGTC. Its translation is CASSDPEDRAHREQYV.

The rearrangement uses TRBV10-3 and TRBJ2-5; the match to TRBD2 covers 8 bases. Germline trimming cut 6 bases from V and 1 base from J; bases unmatched to any gene: 4. From germline, CDR1 is ENHRY and CDR2 SYGVKD. The CDR3 is 14 residues long. The CDR3 reads CAIRPGGAQETQYF. The DNA for the CDR3 is TGTGCCATCAGGCCGGGGGGGGCCCAAGAGACCCAGTACTTC.

The chain has TRBV7-9 and TRBJ1-3; D is undetermined. The CDR3 is made up of 17 amino acids. The V gene's germline CDR1 is SEHNR and CDR2 FQNEAQ (reference sequence). Trimming stripped 2 bases from V and 0 bases from J, with 14 bases between. The CDR3 DNA sequence: TGTGCCAGCAGCTTAAGTGACGGCTCCTTCTCTGGAAACACCATATATTTT. Translating it yields CASSLSDGSFSGNTIYF.

The chain employs TRBV7-3 and TRBJ2-1; TRBD1 matches 11 bases. With 5 bases clipped from V and 8 bases from J, the junction kept 8 bases outside the gene matches. The CDR3 is 15 residues long. Per the germline V gene, CDR1 is SGHTA and CDR2 is FQGTGA. The CDR3 loop is CASSPGQGALDEQFF. The CDR3 nucleotides are TGTGCCAGCAGCCCCGGACAGGGGGCCTTGGATGAGCAGTTCTTC.

This clone was detected once. The identical CDR3 is also encoded by other nucleotide sequences in the sample. The chain employs TRBV4-1 and TRBJ1-5; D not certain. The CDR3 covers 12 residues. Germline assignment: CDR1 MGHRA and CDR2 YSYEKL. V lost 0 bases to trimming and J lost 3 bases, with 0 bases between them. The CDR3 loop reads CASSQDNQPQHF. In nucleotides, the CDR3 is TGCGCCAGCAGCCAAGACAATCAGCCCCAGCATTTT.

This chain connects TRBV5-1 to TRBJ2-5; no firm D call. Looked up from germline, CDR1 is SGHRS and CDR2 is YFSETQ. V was pared by 3 bases and J by 0 bases, with 12 bases between. This CDR3 region has 15 residues. This chain's CDR3 is CASSSLGPNQETQYF. In nucleotides, the CDR3 is TGCGCCAGCAGCTCTCTCGGTCCAAACCAAGAGACCCAGTACTTC. The full variable domain, in which reference TRBV5-1 and TRBJ2-5 provide the parts outside the CDR3, is KAGVTQTPRYLIKTRGQQVTLSCSPISGHRSVSWYQQTPGQGLQFLFEYFSETQRNKGNFPGRFSGRQFSNSRSEMNVSTLELGDSALYLCASSSLGPNQETQYFGPGTRLLVL.

The chain employs TRBV4-1 and TRBJ1-2; D unresolved. There are 10 residues in the CDR3. The V and J ends lost 4 bases and 8 bases respectively, with 5 bases between them. The V gene's germline CDR1 is MGHRA and CDR2 YSYEKL. The CDR3 loop reads CASSLKGYTF. The CDR3 DNA is TGCGCCAGCAGCCTGAAGGGCTACACCTTC.

A single count supports this clone. CDR3 protein: CASRRGDSSYNEQFF. The CDR3 DNA follows: TGTGCCAGCAGAAGGGGGGACAGCAGCTACAATGAGCAGTTCTTC. The J gene is TRBJ2-1, the V gene TRBV6-1, with D possibly TRBD1 on 7 matching bases. The germline CDR1 and CDR2 sequences are MNHNS and SASEGT. V was trimmed by 6 bases and J by 3 bases, leaving 15 bases between them. CDR3 length: 15 residues.

This chain joins TRBV27 and TRBJ1-1; no definite D call. Trimming took off 10 bases at V and 5 bases at J, with 14 bases between the two ends. Germline-derived CDR1 and CDR2 are MNHEY and SMNVEV (reference sequence). The CDR3 consists of 12 residues. CDR3 sequence reads: CATKSGGTEAFF. CDR3 nucleotide sequence: TGTGCCACCAAAAGTGGAGGTACTGAAGCTTTCTTT.

V is TRBV9 and J is TRBJ2-3; 9 bases agree with TRBD2. Trimming at V came to 3 bases and at J to 0 bases, leaving 5 bases not matched to a gene. This CDR3 comprises 16 residues. Germline-derived CDR1 and CDR2 are SGDLS and YYNGEE. CDR3 region: CASSAGLASSTDTQYF. The DNA for the CDR3 is TGTGCCAGCAGCGCCGGACTAGCGAGTAGCACAGATACGCAGTATTTT.

The chain has TRBV12-5 and TRBJ1-1, with D perhaps TRBD1 (5 bases). Trimming left V 3 bases short and J 4 bases short, with 18 bases between. CDR1 is LGHNT, CDR2 FRNRAP, per germline. This CDR3 region has 16 residues. CDR3 sequence reads: CASGLRLVGESTEAFF. For the CDR3, the DNA is TGTGCTAGTGGTTTACGGTTGGTAGGGGAGAGCACTGAAGCTTTCTTT.